This T cell receptor beta chain was sequenced for a study of T cells in Graves' hyperthyroidism and ophthalmopathy. Authors of the study amplified TCR beta CDR3 regions from RNA transcripts. The HTBI set primed first-round TCR CDR3 RT-PCR. MiXCR was run by TCRdb on the multiplex PCR reads, yielding one entry per CDR3 protein. This repertoire shows some 340,000 distinct CDR3 sequences, roughly 13% found once; its top ten account for 30% to 35%. V dropped 3 bases and J dropped 0 bases, with 9 bases sitting between them. Germline V CDR1 and CDR2: KGHSH, LQKENI. There are 15 residues in the CDR3. J is TRBJ1-3 and V is TRBV18; D not certain. This TCR derives from a woman in her thirties or forties with Graves' ophthalmopathy. The sequenced material came from blood. The CDR3 loop reads CASSPEPYSGNTIYF. The CDR3 region has the DNA TGTGCCAGCTCACCCGAGCCCTACTCTGGAAACACCATATATTTT.